This TCR beta chain was recorded in a study of identical twins. The authors used template switching to add a universal primer site and gave cDNA unique molecular identifiers. TCRdb fed the 5' RACE reads into MiXCR, producing one record per CDR3 protein. The table has 650,000 to 750,000 distinct CDR3 sequences, 21% seen once. Study-wide findings and caveats: Weaker excess twin sharing was observed in beta out-of-frame sequences.

Per germline, CDR1 PRHDT and CDR2 FYEKMQ (reference sequence). The germline V and J ends were trimmed by 2 bases and 1 base, with 5 bases remaining between them. The CDR3 runs 13 residues. This clonotype was observed at least ten times. Its target is unknown. The same sample was also studied in work on T cells expressing NK-cell markers. That report notes: Similarly, these clonotypes led the CD3+CD56-NKG2C+ fraction as well in a handful of donors.

Material for sequencing was PBMCs. This chain joins TRBV13 and TRBJ1-1; D ambiguous. The clonotype originates from a woman between 18 and 29 years old in good health. This CDR3 is CASSLRANTEAFF. Written as DNA, the CDR3 is TGTGCCAGCAGCTTAAGAGCGAACACTGAAGCTTTCTTT. Together with reference TRBV13 and TRBJ1-1, the CDR3 gives the full variable domain: AAGVIQSPRHLIKEKRETATLKCYPIPRHDTVYWYQQGPGQDPQFLISFYEKMQSDKGSIPDRFSAQQFSDYHSELNMSSLELGDSALYFCASSLRANTEAFFGQGTRLTVV.